Following are 27 T cell receptor beta chains from one sample sequenced in a study of T cell repertoires in cytomegalovirus infection. The antigens for these receptors are not known. TCRdb re-called the reads through MiXCR, storing one row per CDR3 protein. Seen here are about 700,000 distinct CDR3 sequences, about 30% observed once, and the top ten hold 15% to 20%. The specimen was cultured PBMCs, collected from culture after CMV antigen stimulation. These receptors all come from a human donor in good health (CMV status not recorded). Some clones in this sample may be carry-over from other donors' samples.

Comments on this clonotype: One junction end does not reproduce the germline sequence, and a read error may be involved. V and J are TRBV19 and TRBJ2-3, with 8 bases aligning to TRBD1. Per germline, CDR1 LNHDA and CDR2 SQIVND (reference sequence). This CDR3 is 16 amino acids long. CDR3 in amino acids: CATSTSPGQAVVTQYF. As DNA, the CDR3 is TGTGCCACTAGTACCAGCCCGGGACAGGCGGTGGTTACGCAGTATTTT.

Only one count was recorded for this clonotype. The chain is built from TRBV11-2 and TRBJ1-1; a weak D match, TRBD1 (5 bases). The CDR3 is made up of 14 amino acids. Trimming took off 5 bases at V and 7 bases at J, with 17 bases between the two ends. In germline, CDR1 is SGHAT, CDR2 FQNNGV. The CDR3 spells CASSPAGRVGEAFF. The CDR3 DNA reads as TGTGCCAGCAGCCCAGCGGGCAGGGTAGGTGAAGCTTTCTTT.

The chain couples TRBV6-1 to TRBJ1-6; D remains unclear. V lost 2 bases, J lost 7 bases, and 6 bases lay in between. This CDR3 contains 13 residues. Germline V gene lookup returns CDR1 MNHNS and CDR2 SASEGT. This chain's CDR3 is CASSENGNSPLHF. The CDR3 DNA reads as TGTGCCAGCAGTGAAAACGGGAATTCACCCCTCCACTTT.

The chain uses TRBV7-6 and TRBJ1-3; 8 nucleotides match TRBD1. This CDR3 comprises 14 residues. After removal of 8 bases from V and 5 bases from J, the junction contained 8 bases not matched to a gene. Per germline, CDR1 SGHVS and CDR2 FNYEAQ. CDR3 loop: CASPTDRGRNTIYF. CDR3 in DNA: TGTGCCAGCCCCACCGACAGGGGAAGAAACACCATATATTTT. Using reference TRBV7-6 and TRBJ1-3 for the parts outside the CDR3, the full variable domain is GAGVSQSPRYKVTKRGQDVALRCDPISGHVSLYWYRQALGQGPEFLTYFNYEAQQDKSGLPNDRFSAERPEGSISTLTIQRTEQRDSAMYRCASPTDRGRNTIYFGEGSWLTVV.

This clonotype was recorded many times. The chain has TRBV7-2 and TRBJ2-3, with 10 bases matching TRBD2. The CDR3 length is 16 residues. CDR1 is SGHTA and CDR2 is FQGNSA in the germline V gene. J was trimmed by 5 bases and V by 1 base; bases with no gene match: 6. This CDR3 reads CASSLVAGGSIDTQYF. The CDR3 DNA follows: TGTGCCAGCAGCTTAGTAGCGGGAGGATCCATAGATACGCAGTATTTT.

The chain joins TRBV5-1 to TRBJ2-3; 7 bases map to TRBD2. The germline CDR1 and CDR2 sequences are SGHRS and YFSETQ. J was trimmed by 3 bases and V by 4 bases; bases with no gene match: 5. The CDR3 has 14 amino acids. The CDR3 sequence: CASSTSVGTDTQYF. Written as DNA, the CDR3 is TGCGCCAGCAGCACTAGCGTCGGGACAGATACGCAGTATTTT.

The CDR3 DNA sequence: TGTGCCAGTATAGCCCCCAGGGGAGGGGGCACTGAAGCTTTCTTT. This sequence encodes CASIAPRGGGTEAFF. The gene calls are TRBV19 and TRBJ1-1, with TRBD1 as a possible D gene (6 bases). Germline CDR1 is LNHDA and CDR2 is SQIVND (reference sequence). The ends were cut back, 7 bases at V and 4 bases at J, with 19 bases in the middle. CDR3 length equals 15 residues.

In this sample, this clonotype turned up a few times. The rearrangement joins TRBV7-2 to TRBJ1-2, with D tentatively TRBD1 (5 bases). The CDR3 sequence is 15 residues long. The germline V and J ends were trimmed by 1 base and 8 bases, with 17 bases remaining between them. Looked up from germline, CDR1 is SGHTA and CDR2 is FQGNSA. CDR3: CASSLEGTLNLGYTF. In nucleotides, the CDR3 is TGTGCCAGCAGCTTAGAGGGGACCCTGAACTTAGGCTACACCTTC.

This clonotype was picked up a small number of times. The chain couples TRBV12-3 or TRBV12-4 to TRBJ2-7; TRBD1 matches at 8 bases. CDR3 length: 14 residues. J was trimmed by 4 bases and V by 5 bases; bases with no gene match: 7. As DNA, the CDR3 is TGTGCCAGCAGTCTAACAGGGGGTCAATACGAGCAGTACTTC. This encodes CASSLTGGQYEQYF.

The genes are TRBV2 and TRBJ1-4, with D possibly being TRBD1 (5 bases). V lost 1 base and J 7 bases, leaving 10 bases between the germline ends. The CDR3 is made up of 14 amino acids. Per germline, CDR1 SNHLY and CDR2 FYNNEI. The CDR3 DNA is TGTGCCAGCAGTGAAGGGGGCAGGAGTGAAAAACTGTTTTTT. Translation: CASSEGGRSEKLFF.

This clonotype was seen only a few times. This chain joins TRBV10-3 and TRBJ1-1; no reliable D call. This CDR3 comprises 13 residues. Germline V gene sequence: CDR1 ENHRY, CDR2 SYGVKD. Trimming shortened V by 5 bases and J by 4 bases, and 11 bases separated the two germline ends. The CDR3 DNA reads TGTGCCATCAGTAGCTCATGGGTCACTGAAGCTTTCTTT. This sequence encodes CAISSSWVTEAFF.

This clonotype was observed many times. The chain is built from TRBV7-8 and TRBJ1-5; D gene ambiguous. Trimming cost V 5 bases and J 7 bases, with 15 bases left between them. This CDR3 is built from 14 residues. In germline, CDR1 is SGHVS, CDR2 FQNEAQ. Here the CDR3 DNA reads TGTGCCAGCAGCCCAGACTACCTAAAACAGCCCCAGCATTTT. Translating gives CASSPDYLKQPQHF.

There are many counts of this clonotype. The chain joins TRBV12-3 or TRBV12-4 to TRBJ1-1; D remains ambiguous. The CDR3 loop spans 14 amino acids. V gave up 8 bases and J gave up 6 bases, with 19 bases separating them. The CDR3 nucleotides read TGTGCCAGCGGATACCACGGGGAGGCCGCTGAAGCTTTCTTT. Protein product: CASGYHGEAAEAFF.

This clonotype came up many times. The chain is built from TRBV28 and TRBJ1-5; a possible D gene is TRBD1 (5 bases). This CDR3 region has 14 residues. Trimming cost V 7 bases and J 4 bases, with 14 bases left between them. Per the germline V gene, CDR1 is MDHEN and CDR2 is SYDVKM. Here the CDR3 reads CASTTIQANQPQHF. DNA for the CDR3: TGTGCCAGCACTACGATACAGGCTAATCAGCCCCAGCATTTT.

The chain carries TRBV11-2 and TRBJ2-7; no firm D call. The germline gives CDR1 SGHAT, CDR2 FQNNGV. The V gene lost 5 bases and the J gene lost 2 bases, with 16 bases spanning the gap. The CDR3 extends over 15 amino acids. The CDR3 bases are TGTGCCAGCAGCCCCTTACGGACCATTACCTACGAGCAGTACTTC. Translation gives CASSPLRTITYEQYF. Full variable domain (outside the CDR3, taken from reference TRBV11-2 and TRBJ2-7): EAGVAQSPRYKIIEKRQSVAFWCNPISGHATLYWYQQILGQGPKLLIQFQNNGVVDDSQLPKDRFSAERLKGVDSTLKIQPAKLEDSAVYLCASSPLRTITYEQYFGPGTRLTVT.

This clonotype was detected a few times. V and J are TRBV7-2 and TRBJ2-7; 11 nucleotides match TRBD2. With 5 bases clipped from V and 6 bases from J, the junction kept 6 bases outside the gene matches. The germline V gene has CDR1 SGHTA and CDR2 FQGNSA. The CDR3 runs 14 residues. CDR3 bases: TGTGCCAGCAGCCTTAGCGGGAGGGTTGCCGAGCAGTACTTC. Amino acids: CASSLSGRVAEQYF.

This clonotype was seen at least ten times. The DNA for the CDR3 is TGTGCCAGCAGCCAAGGAGGGGAGTTGGGTCAGCCCCAGCATTTT. It yields the protein CASSQGGELGQPQHF. The V gene is TRBV4-2, the J gene TRBJ1-5; a weak D match, TRBD1 (5 bases). CDR3 length: 15 amino acids. In germline, CDR1 is LGHNA, CDR2 YNFKEQ. Deletions cut 1 base from V and 6 bases from J, with 13 bases between.

This clonotype has only a few counts. J is TRBJ2-5 and V is TRBV27; D gene unclear. V was pared by 3 bases and J by 5 bases, with 13 bases between. The CDR3 runs to 14 residues. Germline CDR1 reads MNHEY; CDR2 reads SMNVEV (reference sequence). The CDR3 DNA reads TGTGCCAGCAGTTTGCGGTTGGGATTTGAGACCCAGTACTTC. This sequence encodes CASSLRLGFETQYF.

This chain connects TRBV6-2 or TRBV6-3 to TRBJ2-1, with 11 bases lining up with TRBD2. Per germline, CDR1 MNHEY and CDR2 SVGEGT. J lost 7 bases, V lost 4 bases, and 15 bases had no gene match. The CDR3 consists of 18 residues. The CDR3 nucleotides are TGTGCCAGCAGTTTCTCTTTAGCGGGAGGGCCGGTATTGAATGAGCAGTTCTTC. It is translated as CASSFSLAGGPVLNEQFF.

The table lists this clonotype with a few counts. This chain joins TRBV6-2 or TRBV6-3 and TRBJ2-4; D ambiguous. Germline V CDR1 and CDR2: MNHEY, SVGEGT. The germline V and J ends were trimmed by 8 bases and 9 bases, with 20 bases remaining between them. The CDR3 loop spans 14 amino acids. The CDR3 nucleotides read TGTGCCAGCGTTGGGGATGGTGGGATCGGCATTCAGTACTTC. It specifies CASVGDGGIGIQYF.

This clonotype was detected ten times or more. This chain uses TRBV7-2 with TRBJ1-6, with 12 bases lining up with TRBD1. Trimming removed 5 bases from V and 7 bases from J; junction bases left unmatched: 9. Per the germline V gene, CDR1 is SGHTA and CDR2 is FQGNSA. This CDR3 has 17 amino acids. The CDR3 region is CASSGGGTGGLNSPLHF. As DNA, the CDR3 is TGTGCCAGCAGCGGCGGGGGGACAGGGGGCCTAAATTCACCCCTCCACTTT.

This clonotype was seen at least ten times. The chain couples TRBV12-3 or TRBV12-4 to TRBJ1-1; the match to TRBD1 covers 10 bases. There are 15 residues in the CDR3. Trimming removed 4 bases from V and 4 bases from J; junction bases left unmatched: 6. The CDR3 bases are TGTGCCAGCAGTTCCGGGACAGGGGCCGCCACTGAAGCTTTCTTT. It is translated as CASSSGTGAATEAFF.

The V and J genes are TRBV20-1 and TRBJ2-1, with TRBD2 matching over 7 bases. Trimming removed 7 bases from V and 8 bases from J; junction bases left unmatched: 8. The CDR3 spans 12 residues. CDR1 is DFQATT and CDR2 is SNEGSKA in the germline V gene (reference sequence). The CDR3 sequence: CSVWTRLDEQFF. For the CDR3, the DNA is TGCAGTGTTTGGACTAGACTGGATGAGCAGTTCTTC.

The chain couples TRBV7-9 to TRBJ1-5; D unclear. CDR3 length equals 14 residues. V shed 2 bases and J shed 0 bases, with 5 bases lying between them. Germline lookup yields CDR1 SEHNR and CDR2 FQNEAQ (reference sequence). CDR3 sequence reads: CASSLIDSNQPQHF. For the CDR3, the DNA is TGTGCCAGCAGCTTAATCGATAGCAATCAGCCCCAGCATTTT.

The sample holds a few counts of this clonotype. The chain uses TRBV19 and TRBJ1-1, with D perhaps matching TRBD1 (6 bases). Trimming removed 4 bases at V and 3 bases at J, with 12 bases between. CDR3 length: 14 residues. CDR1 is LNHDA and CDR2 is SQIVND in the germline V gene (reference sequence). CDR3 residues: CASSTTGWDTEAFF. For the CDR3, the DNA is TGTGCCAGTAGTACCACAGGGTGGGACACTGAAGCTTTCTTT.

The rearrangement links TRBV6-6 to TRBJ1-5; tentative D call: TRBD1 (6 bases). Looked up from germline, CDR1 is MNHNY and CDR2 is SVGAGI (reference sequence). This CDR3 has 14 amino acids. The V end lost 6 bases, the J end lost 5 bases, and 14 bases lay between the germline ends. The CDR3, as DNA: TGTGCCAGCAGCAGCACAGGGATTTATCAGCCCCAGCATTTT. Its protein product is CASSSTGIYQPQHF.

The chain uses TRBV7-2 and TRBJ2-3; either TRBD1 or TRBD2 may fit D (6 bases each). Germline assignment: CDR1 SGHTA and CDR2 FQGNSA. This CDR3 spans 16 amino acids. V gave up 0 bases and J gave up 4 bases, with 14 bases separating them. CDR3 in amino acids: CASSLAPGAGSDTQYF. In DNA form, the CDR3 reads TGTGCCAGCAGCTTAGCCCCAGGGGCGGGGTCAGATACGCAGTATTTT.